This T cell receptor beta chain was sequenced for a study of post-analysis software for immune sequencing data. Study-wide background: Patients with relapsing-remitting, secondary progressive and progressive-relapsing multiple sclerosis courses were all represented.

Points on this clonotype: Its antigen is still unknown.

This CDR3 is built from 12 residues. CDR1 and CDR2 (germline): SQVTM, ANQGSEA. The ends lost 6 bases at V and 3 bases at J; junction bases unmatched: 3. Each TCR beta cDNA library carried unique molecular identifiers. T cells numbering roughly 0.9 to 10 million yielded cDNA molecules that totaled about 500,000. A single record per CDR3 protein comes from TCRdb applying MiXCR to the PCR reads. The table lists roughly 800,000 distinct CDR3 sequences, just under 30% of them singletons. General observations from the study: Samples from one preparation batch, clustered by F measure, grouped strongly together. Included in a set of five TRBV segments more frequent in patients than controls were TRBV5-6, TRBV5-1 and TRBV20-1. Normalized Chao1 diversity was significantly lower in multiple sclerosis patients than in controls.

The chain combines TRBV29-1 with TRBJ2-5; 8 bases align to TRBD2. Sequenced input: blood. The sequence was collected from a girl aged 10 to 17 with multiple sclerosis. In nucleotides, the CDR3 is TGCAGCGTAAGCGGGAGTGAAGAGACCCAGTACTTC. Its translation: CSVSGSEETQYF.